The next 3 T cell receptor beta chains were all read from a single sample in a study of T-cell reconstitution after alpha-beta-depleted transplantation in children. Unique molecular identifiers featured in how the TCRbeta library was prepared. TCRdb passed the PCR reads through MiXCR, listing each CDR3 protein once. Of some 520,000 distinct CDR3 sequences in the sample, about 31% were seen once. This material consisted of PBMCs from the stem cell graft donor, taken from the stem cell graft. The receptor source for this set is a human donor who donated a stem cell graft to a child with aplastic anemia.

The rearrangement uses TRBV5-1 and TRBJ2-1; D is undetermined. Germline V gene data show CDR1 as SGHRS and CDR2 as YFSETQ. The CDR3 runs to 15 residues. V lost 5 bases and J 2 bases, leaving 14 bases between the germline ends. CDR3 bases: TGCGCCAGCAGTTACGGACGCCGTACCTACAATGAGCAGTTCTTC. Translation gives CASSYGRRTYNEQFF. The whole variable domain, filled in from reference TRBV5-1 and TRBJ2-1, reads KAGVTQTPRYLIKTRGQQVTLSCSPISGHRSVSWYQQTPGQGLQFLFEYFSETQRNKGNFPGRFSGRQFSNSRSEMNVSTLELGDSALYLCASSYGRRTYNEQFFGPGTRLTVL.

This clonotype appeared once. The chain is built from TRBV11-3 and TRBJ1-2; the D gene is possibly TRBD1 (6 bases). Trimming left V 1 base short and J 3 bases short, with 12 bases between. The CDR3 is 15 residues long. Germline CDR1 SGHNT, CDR2 YENEEA. In DNA, the CDR3 is TGTGCCAGCAGCTTAGGTACAGGGCGACACTATGGCTACACCTTC. This encodes CASSLGTGRHYGYTF.

The rearrangement joins TRBV13 to TRBJ2-7; 8 bases align to TRBD1. The CDR3 is 11 amino acids. Trimming removed 0 bases from V and 11 bases from J; junction bases left unmatched: 0. Germline V lookup: CDR1 PRHDT, CDR2 FYEKMQ (reference sequence). The CDR3 here is CASSLGDREYV. CDR3 in DNA: TGTGCCAGCAGCTTAGGGGACAGGGAGTACGTC.